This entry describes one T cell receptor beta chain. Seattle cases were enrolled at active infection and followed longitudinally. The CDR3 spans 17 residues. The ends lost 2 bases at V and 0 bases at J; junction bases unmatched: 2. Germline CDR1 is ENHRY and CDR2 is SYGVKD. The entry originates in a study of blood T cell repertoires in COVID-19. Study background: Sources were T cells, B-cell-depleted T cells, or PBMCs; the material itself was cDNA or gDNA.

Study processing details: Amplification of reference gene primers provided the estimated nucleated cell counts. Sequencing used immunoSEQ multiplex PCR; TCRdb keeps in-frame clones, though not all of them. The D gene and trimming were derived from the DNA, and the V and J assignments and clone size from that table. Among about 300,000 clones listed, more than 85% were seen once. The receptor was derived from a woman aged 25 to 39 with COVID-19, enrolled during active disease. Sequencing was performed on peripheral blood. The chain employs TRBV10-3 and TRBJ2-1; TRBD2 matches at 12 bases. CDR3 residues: CAISEVGLAGSYNEQFF. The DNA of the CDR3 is TGTGCCATCAGTGAGGTGGGACTAGCGGGCTCCTACAATGAGCAGTTCTTC.